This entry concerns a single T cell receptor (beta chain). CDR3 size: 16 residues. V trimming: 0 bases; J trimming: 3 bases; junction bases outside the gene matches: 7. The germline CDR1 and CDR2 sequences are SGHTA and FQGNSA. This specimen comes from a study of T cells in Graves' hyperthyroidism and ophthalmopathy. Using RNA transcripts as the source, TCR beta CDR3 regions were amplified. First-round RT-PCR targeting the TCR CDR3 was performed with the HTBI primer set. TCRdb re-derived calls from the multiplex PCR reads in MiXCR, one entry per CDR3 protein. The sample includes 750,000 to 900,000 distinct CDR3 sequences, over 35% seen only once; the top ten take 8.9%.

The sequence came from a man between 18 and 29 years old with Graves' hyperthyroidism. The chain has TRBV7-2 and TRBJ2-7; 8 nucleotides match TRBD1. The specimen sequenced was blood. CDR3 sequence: CASSLALGTGHYEQYF. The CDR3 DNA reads TGTGCCAGCAGCTTAGCCCTCGGGACAGGCCACTACGAGCAGTACTTC.